The clone carrying this T cell receptor (beta chain) was observed many times. Its cognate antigen is unknown. This entry comes from a study of prognosis after radiotherapy for stage I lung cancer. It was by two-round multiplex PCR that TCR beta CDR3 was amplified from genomic DNA. For every TRBV and TRBJ gene, a specific primer was used in first-round PCR. TCRdb passed the multiplex PCR reads through MiXCR, listing each CDR3 protein once. This repertoire shows around 13,000 distinct CDR3 sequences, roughly 27% found once; its top ten account for roughly an eighth. This CDR3 has 14 amino acids. Germline CDR1 reads LGHDT; CDR2 reads YNNKEL (reference sequence). V dropped 4 bases and J dropped 8; count of bases not matched to a gene: 5. Whole-study results and caveats: Samples before stereotactic body radiation therapy had more unique TCR clones (median 10,088 versus 6,861).

The genes are TRBV3-1 and TRBJ1-6; 7 bases match TRBD1. The origin of this receptor is a donor over 45 with non-small cell lung cancer. The sequences come from PBMCs, collected before or after stereotactic body radiation therapy (not recorded which). CDR3: CASSLGTADSPLHF. CDR3 nucleotide sequence: TGTGCCAGCAGCCTCGGGACAGCGGATTCACCCCTCCACTTT.